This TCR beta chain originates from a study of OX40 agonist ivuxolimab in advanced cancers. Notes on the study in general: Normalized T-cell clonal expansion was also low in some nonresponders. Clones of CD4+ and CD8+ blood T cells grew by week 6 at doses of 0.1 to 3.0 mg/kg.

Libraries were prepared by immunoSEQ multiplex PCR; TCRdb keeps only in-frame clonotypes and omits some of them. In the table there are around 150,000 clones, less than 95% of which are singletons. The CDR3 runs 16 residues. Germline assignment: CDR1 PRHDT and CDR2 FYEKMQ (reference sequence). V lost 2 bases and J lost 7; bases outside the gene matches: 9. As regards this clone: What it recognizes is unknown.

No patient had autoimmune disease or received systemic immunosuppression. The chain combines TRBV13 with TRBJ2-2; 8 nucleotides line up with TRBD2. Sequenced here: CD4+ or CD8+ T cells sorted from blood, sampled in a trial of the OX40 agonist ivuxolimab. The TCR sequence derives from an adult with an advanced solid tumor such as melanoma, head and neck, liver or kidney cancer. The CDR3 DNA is TGTGCCAGCAGCTTAAGAAGCAGCGGGAGTGGCGGGGAGCTGTTTTTT. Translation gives CASSLRSSGSGGELFF.